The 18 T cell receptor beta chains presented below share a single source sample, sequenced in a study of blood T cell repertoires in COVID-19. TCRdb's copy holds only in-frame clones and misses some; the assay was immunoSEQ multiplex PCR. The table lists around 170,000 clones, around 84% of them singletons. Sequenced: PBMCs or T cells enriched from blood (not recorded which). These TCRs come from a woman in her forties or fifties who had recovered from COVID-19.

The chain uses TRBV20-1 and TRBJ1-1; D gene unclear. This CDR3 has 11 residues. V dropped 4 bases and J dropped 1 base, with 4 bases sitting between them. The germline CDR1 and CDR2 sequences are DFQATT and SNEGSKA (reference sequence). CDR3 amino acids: CSATKNTEAFF. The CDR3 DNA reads TGCAGTGCTACAAAGAACACTGAAGCTTTCTTT.

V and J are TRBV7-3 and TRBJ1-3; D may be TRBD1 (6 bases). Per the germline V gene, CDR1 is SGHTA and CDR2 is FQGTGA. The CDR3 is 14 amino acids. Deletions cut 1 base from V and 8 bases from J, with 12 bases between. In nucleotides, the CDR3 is TGTGCCAGCAGCTTAAGTGGGGGCCGGGACACCATATATTTT. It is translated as CASSLSGGRDTIYF.

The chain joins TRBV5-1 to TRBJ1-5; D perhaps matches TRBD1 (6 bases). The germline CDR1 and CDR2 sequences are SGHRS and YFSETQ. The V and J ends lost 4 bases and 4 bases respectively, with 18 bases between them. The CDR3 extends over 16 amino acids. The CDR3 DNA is TGCGCCAGCAGCGAGGTGGGGGGGCAGGGAAATCAGCCCCAGCATTTT. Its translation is CASSEVGGQGNQPQHF.

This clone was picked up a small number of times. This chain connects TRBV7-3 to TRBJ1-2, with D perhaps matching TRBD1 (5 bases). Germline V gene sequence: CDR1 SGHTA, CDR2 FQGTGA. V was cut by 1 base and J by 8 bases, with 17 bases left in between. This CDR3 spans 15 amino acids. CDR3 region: CASSLRDSRDEGYTF. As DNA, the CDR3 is TGTGCCAGCAGCTTAAGGGACTCTAGAGACGAGGGCTACACCTTC.

CDR3 DNA sequence: TGTGCCAGTAGTATGGAGACAGTCCTTGGCTACACCTTC. This encodes CASSMETVLGYTF. This rearrangement joins TRBV19 to TRBJ1-2, with D perhaps TRBD1 (5 bases). The germline V gene has CDR1 LNHDA and CDR2 SQIVND (reference sequence). This CDR3 contains 13 residues. With 3 bases removed from V and 7 bases from J, the gap between germline ends came to 12 bases.

The CDR3 sequence is CASSQGGEGETQYF. As DNA, the CDR3 is TGTGCCAGCAGCCAGGGAGGGGAGGGAGAGACCCAGTACTTC. The chain is built from TRBV3-1 (or the pseudogene TRBV3-2) and TRBJ2-5; 7 nucleotides line up with TRBD2. Losses at the gene ends were 3 bases for V and 4 bases for J; bases not matched to a gene: 5. CDR3 length: 14 amino acids. Germline lookup yields CDR1 LGHDT and CDR2 YNNKEL (reference sequence).

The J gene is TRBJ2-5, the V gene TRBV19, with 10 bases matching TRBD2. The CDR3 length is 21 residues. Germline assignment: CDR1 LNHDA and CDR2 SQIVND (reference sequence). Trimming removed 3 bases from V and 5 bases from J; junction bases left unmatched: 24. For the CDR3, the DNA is TGTGCCAGTAGTATGGTGGGTACGGTGGGGATCCCTAGCGGGAGCGCGGAGACCCAGTACTTC. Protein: CASSMVGTVGIPSGSAETQYF.

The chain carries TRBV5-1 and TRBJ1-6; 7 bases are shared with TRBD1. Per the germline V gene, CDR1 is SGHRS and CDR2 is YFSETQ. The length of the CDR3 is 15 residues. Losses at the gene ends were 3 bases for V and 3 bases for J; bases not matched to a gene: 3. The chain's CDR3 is CASSSGQDYNSPLHF. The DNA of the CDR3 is TGCGCCAGCAGCTCCGGACAGGACTATAATTCACCCCTCCACTTT.

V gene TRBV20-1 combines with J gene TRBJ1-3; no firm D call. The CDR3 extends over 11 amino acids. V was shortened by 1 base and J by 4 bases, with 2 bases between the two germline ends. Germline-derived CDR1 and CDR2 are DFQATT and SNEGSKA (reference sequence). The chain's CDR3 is CSARAGNTIYF. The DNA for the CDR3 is TGCAGTGCTAGAGCGGGAAACACCATATATTTT.

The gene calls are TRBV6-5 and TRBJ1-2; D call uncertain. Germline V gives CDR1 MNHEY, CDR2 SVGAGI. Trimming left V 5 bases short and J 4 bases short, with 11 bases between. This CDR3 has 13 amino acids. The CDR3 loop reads CASSPMTTYGYTF. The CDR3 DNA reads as TGTGCCAGCAGTCCTATGACTACCTATGGCTACACCTTC.

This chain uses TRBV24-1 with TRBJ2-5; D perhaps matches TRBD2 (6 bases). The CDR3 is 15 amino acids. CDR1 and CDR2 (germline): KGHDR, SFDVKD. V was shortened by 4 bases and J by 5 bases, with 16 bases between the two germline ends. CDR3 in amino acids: CATSDPRTEGETQYF. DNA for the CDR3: TGTGCCACCAGTGACCCCCGGACGGAGGGGGAGACCCAGTACTTC.

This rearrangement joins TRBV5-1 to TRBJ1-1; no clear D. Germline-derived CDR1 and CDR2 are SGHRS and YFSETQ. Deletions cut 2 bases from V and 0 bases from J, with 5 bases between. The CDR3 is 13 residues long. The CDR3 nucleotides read TGCGCCAGCAGCTTTCAGTTGAACACTGAAGCTTTCTTT. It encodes CASSFQLNTEAFF.

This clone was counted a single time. The CDR3 DNA sequence: TGTGCCAGCAGCGTCGACAGGGGGCGCGAGCAGTACTTC. Its protein is CASSVDRGREQYF. The V and J genes are TRBV9 and TRBJ2-7, with 10 bases identical to TRBD1. The V gene's germline CDR1 is SGDLS and CDR2 YYNGEE. This CDR3 comprises 13 residues. J gave up 6 bases and V 2 bases, and 2 bases lay outside the gene matches. The whole variable domain, filled in from reference TRBV9 and TRBJ2-7, reads DSGVTQTPKHLITATGQRVTLRCSPRSGDLSVYWYQQSLDQGLQFLIQYYNGEERAKGNILERFSAQQFPDLHSELNLSSLELGDSALYFCASSVDRGREQYFGPGTRLTVT.

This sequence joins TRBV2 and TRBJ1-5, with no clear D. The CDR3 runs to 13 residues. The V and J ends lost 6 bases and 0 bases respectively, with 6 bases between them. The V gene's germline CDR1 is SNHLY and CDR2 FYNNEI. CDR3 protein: CASSYYSNQPQHF. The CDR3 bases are TGTGCCAGCAGCTACTATAGCAATCAGCCCCAGCATTTT.

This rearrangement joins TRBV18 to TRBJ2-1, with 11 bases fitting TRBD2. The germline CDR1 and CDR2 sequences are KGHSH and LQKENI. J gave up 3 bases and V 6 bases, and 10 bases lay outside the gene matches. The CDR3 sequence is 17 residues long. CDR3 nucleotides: TGTGCCAGCTCGACCTCAATAGCGGGAGGGCTCTACAATGAGCAGTTCTTC. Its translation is CASSTSIAGGLYNEQFF.

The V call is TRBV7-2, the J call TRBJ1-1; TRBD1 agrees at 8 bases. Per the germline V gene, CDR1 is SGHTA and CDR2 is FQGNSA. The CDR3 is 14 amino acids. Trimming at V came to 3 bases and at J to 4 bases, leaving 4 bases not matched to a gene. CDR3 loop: CASSFGQGVTEAFF. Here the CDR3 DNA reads TGTGCCAGCAGCTTTGGACAGGGTGTCACTGAAGCTTTCTTT.

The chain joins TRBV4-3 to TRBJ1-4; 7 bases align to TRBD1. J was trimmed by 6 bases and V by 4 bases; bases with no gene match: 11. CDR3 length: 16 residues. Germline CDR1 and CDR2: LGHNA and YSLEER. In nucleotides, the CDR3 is TGCGCCAGCAGCCCAAAATACAGGGGCGAGGATGAAAAACTGTTTTTT. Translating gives CASSPKYRGEDEKLFF.

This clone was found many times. The CDR3 DNA is TGTGCCAGCAGCCTTAACGGGGGGTCTGAAGCTTTCTTT. It yields the protein CASSLNGGSEAFF. The rearrangement links TRBV7-6 to TRBJ1-1; perhaps TRBD1 as D (5 bases). Deletions cut 5 bases from V and 6 bases from J, with 13 bases between. The CDR3 is 13 amino acids. CDR1 and CDR2 from the germline V gene are SGHVS and FNYEAQ. Looking up the rest from reference TRBV7-6 and TRBJ1-1 gives the full variable domain: GAGVSQSPRYKVTKRGQDVALRCDPISGHVSLYWYRQALGQGPEFLTYFNYEAQQDKSGLPNDRFSAERPEGSISTLTIQRTEQRDSAMYRCASSLNGGSEAFFGQGTRLTVV.